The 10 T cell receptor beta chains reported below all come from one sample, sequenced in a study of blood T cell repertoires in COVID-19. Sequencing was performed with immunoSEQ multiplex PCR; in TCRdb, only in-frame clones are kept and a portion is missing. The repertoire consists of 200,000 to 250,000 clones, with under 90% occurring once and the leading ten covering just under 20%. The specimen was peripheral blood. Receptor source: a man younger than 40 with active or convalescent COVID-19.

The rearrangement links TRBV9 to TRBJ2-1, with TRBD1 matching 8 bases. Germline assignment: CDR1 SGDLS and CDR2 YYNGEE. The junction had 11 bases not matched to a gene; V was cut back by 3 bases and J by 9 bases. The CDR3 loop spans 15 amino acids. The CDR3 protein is CASSAFTGGRVEQFF. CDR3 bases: TGTGCCAGCAGCGCATTCACAGGGGGTAGGGTTGAGCAGTTCTTC.

CDR3 in DNA: TGTGCCAGCAGCCAAGGGTCAGGGGGTATCAACGAGCAGTACTTC. Its protein is CASSQGSGGINEQYF. The V call is TRBV3-1 (or the pseudogene TRBV3-2), the J call TRBJ2-7, with 7 bases identical to TRBD1. The germline V gene has CDR1 LGHDT and CDR2 YNNKEL (reference sequence). CDR3 length: 15 amino acids. V lost 1 base to trimming and J lost 5 bases; unmatched junction nucleotides: 8.

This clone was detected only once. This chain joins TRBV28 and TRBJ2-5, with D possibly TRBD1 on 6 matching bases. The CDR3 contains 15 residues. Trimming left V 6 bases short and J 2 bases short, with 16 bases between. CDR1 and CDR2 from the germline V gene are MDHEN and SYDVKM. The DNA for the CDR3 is TGTGCCAGCAGGGGGCGAGGACAGCGTCAAGAGACCCAGTACTTC. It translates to CASRGRGQRQETQYF.

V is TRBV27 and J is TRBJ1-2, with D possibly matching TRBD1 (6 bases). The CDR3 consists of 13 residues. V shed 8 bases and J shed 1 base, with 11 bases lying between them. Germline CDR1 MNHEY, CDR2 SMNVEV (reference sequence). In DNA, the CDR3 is TGTGCCAGCGGACAGCTCCATAACTATGGCTACACCTTC. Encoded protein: CASGQLHNYGYTF.

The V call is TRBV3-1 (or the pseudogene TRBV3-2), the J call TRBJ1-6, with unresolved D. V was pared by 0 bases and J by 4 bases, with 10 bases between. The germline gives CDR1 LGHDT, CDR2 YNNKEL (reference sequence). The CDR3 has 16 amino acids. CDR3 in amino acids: CASSQEGGIYNSPLHF. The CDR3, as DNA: TGTGCCAGCAGCCAAGAAGGAGGGATATATAATTCACCCCTCCACTTT.

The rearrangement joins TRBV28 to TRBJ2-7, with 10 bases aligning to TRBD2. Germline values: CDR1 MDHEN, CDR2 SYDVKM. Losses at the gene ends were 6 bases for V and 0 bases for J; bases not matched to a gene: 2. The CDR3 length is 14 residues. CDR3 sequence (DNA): TGTGCCAGCAGGCTAGCGGGGGACTCCTACGAGCAGTACTTC. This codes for CASRLAGDSYEQYF.

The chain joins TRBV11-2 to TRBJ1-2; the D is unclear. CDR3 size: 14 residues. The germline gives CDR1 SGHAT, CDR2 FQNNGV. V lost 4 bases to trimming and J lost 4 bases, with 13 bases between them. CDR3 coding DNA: TGTGCCAGCAGCTCCAGGAACGCAATCTATGGCTACACCTTC. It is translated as CASSSRNAIYGYTF.

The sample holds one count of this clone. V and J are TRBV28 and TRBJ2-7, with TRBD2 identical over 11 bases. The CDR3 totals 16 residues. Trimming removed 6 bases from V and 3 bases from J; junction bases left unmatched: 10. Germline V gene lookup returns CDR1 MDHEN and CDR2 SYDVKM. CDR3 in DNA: TGTGCCAGCAGCCCCCCTCGACTAGCGGGGAGCTACGAGCAGTACTTC. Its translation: CASSPPRLAGSYEQYF.

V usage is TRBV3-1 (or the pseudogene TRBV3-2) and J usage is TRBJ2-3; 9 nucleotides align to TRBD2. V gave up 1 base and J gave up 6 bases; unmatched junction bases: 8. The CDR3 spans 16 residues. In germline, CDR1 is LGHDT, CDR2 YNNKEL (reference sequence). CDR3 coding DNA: TGTGCCAGCAGCCAAGTGCCAGCGGGAGGAGGGGATACGCAGTATTTT. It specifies CASSQVPAGGGDTQYF.

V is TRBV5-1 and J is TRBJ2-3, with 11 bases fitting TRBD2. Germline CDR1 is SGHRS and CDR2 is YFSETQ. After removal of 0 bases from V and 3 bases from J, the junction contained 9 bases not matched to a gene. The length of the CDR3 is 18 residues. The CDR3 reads CASSLASSGRARTDTQYF. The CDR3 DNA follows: TGCGCCAGCAGCTTGGCCAGTAGCGGGAGGGCCCGGACAGATACGCAGTATTTT.